One T cell receptor beta chain is described in this entry. The data originate from a study of blood T cell repertoires in COVID-19. Original data processing: Quantification of nucleated cells was approximated via reference gene primer amplification. TCRdb's table, derived via immunoSEQ multiplex PCR, lists solely in-frame clones and lacks some. V and J calls and clone size are as listed in that table; D and trimming were resolved from the DNA. The table includes hundreds of thousands of clones, around 80% detected once. The CDR3 totals 14 residues. V lost 1 base to trimming and J lost 5 bases, with 11 bases between them. The germline CDR1 and CDR2 sequences are SGDLS and YYNGEE.

The clonotype was recovered from a man aged 25 to 40 with acute COVID-19. V and J are TRBV9 and TRBJ2-3; weak D call: TRBD2 (6 bases). What was sequenced was PBMCs or T cells enriched from blood (not recorded which). CDR3 sequence (DNA): TGTGCCAGCAGCGTACTAGCGTTAAGAGATACGCAGTATTTT. Translation: CASSVLALRDTQYF.